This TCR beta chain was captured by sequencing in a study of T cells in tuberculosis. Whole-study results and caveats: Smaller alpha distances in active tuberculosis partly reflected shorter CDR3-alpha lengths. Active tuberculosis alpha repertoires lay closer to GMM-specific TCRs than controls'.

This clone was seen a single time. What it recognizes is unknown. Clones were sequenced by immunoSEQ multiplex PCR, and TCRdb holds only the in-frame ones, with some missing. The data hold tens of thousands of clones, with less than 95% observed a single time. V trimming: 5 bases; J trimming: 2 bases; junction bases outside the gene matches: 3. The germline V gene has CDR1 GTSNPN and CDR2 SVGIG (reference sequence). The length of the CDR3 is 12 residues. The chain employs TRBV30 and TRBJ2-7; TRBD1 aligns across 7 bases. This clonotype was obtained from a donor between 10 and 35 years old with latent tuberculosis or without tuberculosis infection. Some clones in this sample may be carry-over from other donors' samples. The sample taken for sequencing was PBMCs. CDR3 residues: CAWRDSAYEQYF. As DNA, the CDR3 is TGTGCCTGGCGGGACAGTGCCTACGAGCAGTACTTC.